Following are 10 T cell receptor beta chains from one sample sequenced in a study of monozygotic twins with inflammatory bowel disease. TCRdb re-analyzed the 5' RACE reads; it lists each CDR3 protein once, without DNA. This sample's table has around 410,000 distinct CDR3 sequences. Sequenced input: blood. Receptors originate from a human donor with ulcerative colitis or Crohn's disease, or a healthy co-twin of an affected twin (not recorded which).

This rearrangement joins TRBV7-2 to TRBJ2-7; checking the TCRdb D call of TRBD1 is not possible without DNA. CDR3 length: 15 amino acids. In germline, CDR1 is SGHTA, CDR2 FQGNSA. The CDR3 region is CASSSDPGRDYEQYF. Full variable domain (outside the CDR3, taken from reference TRBV7-2 and TRBJ2-7): GAGVSQSPSNKVTEKGKDVELRCDPISGHTALYWYRQSLGQGLEFLIYFQGNSAPDKSGLPSDRFSAERTGGSVSTLTIQRTQQEDSAVYLCASSSDPGRDYEQYFGPGTRLTVT.

This chain joins TRBV3-1 and TRBJ1-1; the D gene TCRdb calls, TRBD1, cannot be checked with no DNA. The CDR3 has 18 amino acids. The V gene's germline CDR1 is LGHDT and CDR2 YNNKEL (reference sequence). CDR3 region: CASSPVPGQGRKNTEAFF.

The chain couples TRBV9 to TRBJ1-5; TCRdb picks TRBD1, but there is no DNA to check that call. Germline CDR1 and CDR2: SGDLS and YYNGEE. The CDR3 extends over 15 amino acids. The CDR3 here is CASSPTGSFGEPQHF.

The gene calls are TRBV28 and TRBJ2-4; TCRdb's D call of TRBD1 is untestable without DNA. Germline CDR1 and CDR2: MDHEN and SYDVKM. This CDR3 region has 14 residues. CDR3 sequence: CASSPTGPKNIQYF.

The V gene is TRBV5-1, the J gene TRBJ2-6; TCRdb's assignment of TRBD1 cannot be checked, as there is no DNA. CDR1 and CDR2 from the germline V gene are SGHRS and YFSETQ. The CDR3 covers 14 residues. CDR3 amino acids: CASSSGQGTNVLTF. Full variable domain (outside the CDR3, taken from reference TRBV5-1 and TRBJ2-6): KAGVTQTPRYLIKTRGQQVTLSCSPISGHRSVSWYQQTPGQGLQFLFEYFSETQRNKGNFPGRFSGRQFSNSRSEMNVSTLELGDSALYLCASSSGQGTNVLTFGAGSRLTVL.

The V and J genes are TRBV5-4 and TRBJ2-7; TCRdb's assignment of TRBD1 cannot be checked, as there is no DNA. The germline V gene encodes CDR1 SGHNT and CDR2 YYREEE (reference sequence). This CDR3 is built from 14 residues. This CDR3 reads CASSRRDSSYEQYF.

This chain uses TRBV3-1 with TRBJ2-7; with no DNA, the TCRdb D assignment of TRBD2 cannot be verified. CDR1 LGHDT and CDR2 YNNKEL come from the germline V gene (reference sequence). This CDR3 contains 12 residues. This CDR3 reads CATGLAPYEQYF.

The CDR3 loop reads CASRTSGISTDTQYF. The chain has TRBV12-3 or TRBV12-4 and TRBJ2-3; TCRdb's D call of TRBD2 is untestable without DNA. CDR3 length: 15 residues.

The chain joins TRBV20-1 to TRBJ2-7; TCRdb's D call of TRBD2 is untestable without DNA. The CDR3 contains 11 residues. Germline V gene lookup returns CDR1 DFQATT and CDR2 SNEGSKA (reference sequence). The CDR3 loop reads CSARGGSEQYF.

The chain joins TRBV5-1 to TRBJ2-7; TCRdb's D call of TRBD2 is untestable without DNA. This CDR3 is built from 14 residues. The germline V gene has CDR1 SGHRS and CDR2 YFSETQ. The CDR3 sequence: CASSGRGDSYEQYF.